Listed below are T cell receptor beta chains from one sample, sequenced in a study of identical twins. TCRdb called the 5' RACE reads again in MiXCR, with one record for every CDR3 protein. The table shows about 200,000 distinct CDR3 sequences, with around 6.8% occurring only once. The same sample was also studied in work on yellow fever vaccine responses in identical twins.

Sequencing was performed on memory (CD45RO+) T cells sorted from blood. These receptors all stem from a woman younger than 35 in good health. CDR3s include the opening cysteine and the closing phenylalanine or tryptophan. Each record gives: CDR3 protein, CDR3 DNA, D gene, V gene, CDR3 length, J gene, clone size. A D gene is named only where the DNA matches it firmly. Expanded clones are given a class, and other clones once, few, many or no size at all.

CDR3aa: CASSLGSSGVNEQYF; CDR3nt: TGCGCCAGCAGCTTGGGTAGCAGTGGAGTCAACGAGCAGTACTTC; d_gene: NA; v_gene: TRBV5-1; len: 15; j_gene: TRBJ2-7; abundance: NA
CDR3aa: CASSQRHREQYF; CDR3nt: TGTGCCAGCAGCCAAAGACACCGGGAGCAGTACTTC; d_gene: NA; v_gene: TRBV14; len: 12; j_gene: TRBJ2-7; abundance: many
CDR3aa: CASRGEFSAPLHF; CDR3nt: TGTGCCAGCAGGGGGGAGTTTTCAGCGCCCCTCCACTTT; d_gene: NA; v_gene: TRBV27; len: 13; j_gene: TRBJ1-6; abundance: few
CDR3aa: CGSSESPAGELFF; CDR3nt: TGCGGCTCTTCAGAATCTCCTGCCGGGGAGCTGTTTTTT; d_gene: NA; v_gene: TRBV29-1; len: 13; j_gene: TRBJ2-2; abundance: NA
CDR3aa: CATSAGTSTDTQYF; CDR3nt: TGTGCCACCAGCGCCGGGACTAGCACAGATACGCAGTATTTT; d_gene: NA; v_gene: TRBV24-1; len: 14; j_gene: TRBJ2-3; abundance: many
CDR3aa: CASSQGQTGLNQPQHF; CDR3nt: TGTGCCAGCAGCCAAGGACAGACAGGGCTAAATCAGCCCCAGCATTTT; d_gene: TRBD1; v_gene: TRBV3-1; len: 16; j_gene: TRBJ1-5; abundance: many
CDR3aa: CASRHRVHGYTF; CDR3nt: TGTGCCAGCAGACACCGGGTGCATGGCTACACCTTC; d_gene: NA; v_gene: TRBV7-2; len: 12; j_gene: TRBJ1-2; abundance: few
CDR3aa: CASSLGQRSYNEQFF; CDR3nt: TGTGCCAGCAGCTTAGGGCAGAGGTCCTACAATGAGCAGTTCTTC; d_gene: NA; v_gene: TRBV11-2; len: 15; j_gene: TRBJ2-1; abundance: NA
CDR3aa: CASSWRPGTDYGYTF; CDR3nt: TGCGCCAGCAGCTGGAGGCCCGGGACAGACTATGGCTACACCTTC; d_gene: TRBD1; v_gene: TRBV5-1; len: 15; j_gene: TRBJ1-2; abundance: NA
CDR3aa: CAWNGGSYNSPLHF; CDR3nt: TGTGCCTGGAACGGGGGCTCCTATAATTCACCCCTCCACTTT; d_gene: NA; v_gene: TRBV30; len: 14; j_gene: TRBJ1-6; abundance: few
CDR3aa: CSASGDRRNTDTQYF; CDR3nt: TGCAGTGCTAGTGGGGACCGACGGAACACAGATACGCAGTATTTT; d_gene: NA; v_gene: TRBV20-1; len: 15; j_gene: TRBJ2-3; abundance: NA
CDR3aa: CASSPGWGQPQHF; CDR3nt: TGTGCCAGCTCACCCGGGTGGGGTCAGCCCCAGCATTTT; d_gene: NA; v_gene: TRBV18; len: 13; j_gene: TRBJ1-5; abundance: few
CDR3aa: CASSRVTDTQYF; CDR3nt: TGTGCCAGTTCCAGGGTGACAGATACGCAGTATTTT; d_gene: NA; v_gene: TRBV12-3/TRBV12-4; len: 12; j_gene: TRBJ2-3; abundance: many
CDR3aa: CASSFNRDGGETQYF; CDR3nt: TGTGCCAGCAGCTTTAACAGGGATGGGGGAGAGACCCAGTACTTC; d_gene: NA; v_gene: TRBV7-2; len: 15; j_gene: TRBJ2-5; abundance: once
CDR3aa: CASSLGAGVLGEQFF; CDR3nt: TGCGCCAGCAGCTTGGGGGCGGGAGTCCTCGGTGAGCAGTTCTTC; d_gene: TRBD2; v_gene: TRBV5-1; len: 15; j_gene: TRBJ2-1; abundance: few
CDR3aa: CASGQSSGGADTQYF; CDR3nt: TGTGCCAGCGGCCAATCTAGCGGAGGGGCAGATACGCAGTATTTT; d_gene: TRBD2; v_gene: TRBV6-1; len: 15; j_gene: TRBJ2-3; abundance: few
CDR3aa: CATSATGGRGDTQYF; CDR3nt: TGTGCCACCAGTGCTACGGGGGGGCGCGGAGATACGCAGTATTTT; d_gene: TRBD2; v_gene: TRBV24-1; len: 15; j_gene: TRBJ2-3; abundance: many
CDR3aa: CASKTGQAYEQYF; CDR3nt: TGTGCCAGCAAGACGGGACAGGCGTACGAGCAGTACTTC; d_gene: TRBD1; v_gene: TRBV6-6; len: 13; j_gene: TRBJ2-7; abundance: NA
CDR3aa: CSANRPGTRGEQYF; CDR3nt: TGCAGTGCTAACCGTCCCGGGACTAGAGGCGAGCAGTACTTC; d_gene: TRBD2; v_gene: TRBV20-1; len: 14; j_gene: TRBJ2-7; abundance: few
CDR3aa: CASSFTGRAGELFF; CDR3nt: TGTGCCAGCAGCTTTACAGGGCGGGCCGGGGAGCTGTTTTTT; d_gene: NA; v_gene: TRBV7-2; len: 14; j_gene: TRBJ2-2; abundance: NA
CDR3aa: CASSPRTGRSGYSYEQYF; CDR3nt: TGCGCCAGCAGCCCTAGGACAGGGAGAAGCGGCTACTCCTACGAGCAGTACTTC; d_gene: TRBD1; v_gene: TRBV5-1; len: 18; j_gene: TRBJ2-7; abundance: many
CDR3aa: CASSFGEGSYNEQFF; CDR3nt: TGTGCCAGCAGCTTTGGGGAGGGATCCTACAATGAGCAGTTCTTC; d_gene: TRBD2; v_gene: TRBV5-6; len: 15; j_gene: TRBJ2-1; abundance: NA
CDR3aa: CASSFTLSYEQYF; CDR3nt: TGTGCCAGCAGTTTTACTCTCTCCTACGAGCAGTACTTC; d_gene: NA; v_gene: TRBV12-3/TRBV12-4; len: 13; j_gene: TRBJ2-7; abundance: many